The 27 T cell receptor beta chains below come from one sample, sequenced in a study of beta chain features in type 1 diabetes. Isolated RNA was reverse transcribed in full, so expressed TCRB transcripts were sequenced. Using immunoSEQ multiplex PCR, the repertoire was profiled, and TCRdb retains in-frame clones only, with some absent. The sample carries 970,000 or so clones, about a sixth recorded once. Specimen: naive CD4+ T cells from blood. The receptors come from a woman aged 18-35 years in good health.

J is TRBJ2-5 and V is TRBV4-3; 9 bases line up with TRBD1. The germline CDR1 and CDR2 sequences are LGHNA and YSLEER. This CDR3 has 15 residues. V lost 4 bases to trimming and J lost 5 bases; unmatched junction nucleotides: 8. CDR3 sequence: CASSPTGTGRETQYF. The DNA of the CDR3 is TGCGCCAGCAGCCCAACCGGGACAGGGCGGGAGACCCAGTACTTC.

This chain uses TRBV29-1 with TRBJ1-5; D unclear. The V end lost 7 bases, the J end lost 6 bases, and 10 bases lay between the germline ends. Germline V gene sequence: CDR1 SQVTM, CDR2 ANQGSEA. CDR3 length equals 11 residues. The CDR3 loop is CSAGEGQPQHF. CDR3 coding DNA: TGCAGCGCCGGGGAGGGTCAGCCCCAGCATTTT.

This clone has only a few counts. The rearrangement joins TRBV4-1 to TRBJ2-1; tentative D call: TRBD2 (6 bases). Germline assignment: CDR1 MGHRA and CDR2 YSYEKL. The V gene lost 1 base and the J gene lost 7 bases, with 17 bases spanning the gap. The CDR3 spans 16 residues. The CDR3 DNA is TGCGCCAGCAGCCAAGGCGGGCCGGGGGTTGGTAATGAGCAGTTCTTC. Translated, it gives CASSQGGPGVGNEQFF.

V gene TRBV7-3 combines with J gene TRBJ1-2; D possibly corresponds to TRBD1 (5 bases). This CDR3 has 12 amino acids. The V and J ends lost 2 bases and 5 bases respectively, with 6 bases between them. Germline CDR1 reads SGHTA; CDR2 reads FQGTGA. CDR3: CASSLGGYGYTF. The CDR3 region has the DNA TGTGCCAGCAGCTTAGGGGGGTATGGCTACACCTTC.

The rearrangement uses TRBV6-6 and TRBJ1-4, with 7 bases fitting TRBD1. This CDR3 spans 16 amino acids. Germline V gene sequence: CDR1 MNHNY, CDR2 SVGAGI (reference sequence). V was clipped by 1 base and J by 4 bases; unmatched bases: 6. CDR3: CASSYYVGTDNEKLFF. In nucleotides, the CDR3 is TGTGCCAGCAGTTACTACGTTGGGACAGATAATGAAAAACTGTTTTTT.

There are a few counts of this clone. The V and J genes are TRBV28 and TRBJ2-1; TRBD2 matches at 13 bases. The V gene end was trimmed by 3 bases and the J gene end by 7 bases; junction bases not matched to a gene: 6. Looked up from germline, CDR1 is MDHEN and CDR2 is SYDVKM. The CDR3 runs to 16 residues. The CDR3 DNA sequence: TGTGCCAGCAGTTTCCGACTAGCGGGAGGAAAGAATGAGCAGTTCTTC. Its protein is CASSFRLAGGKNEQFF. Variable domain in full (rest from reference TRBV28 and TRBJ2-1): DVKVTQSSRYLVKRTGEKVFLECVQDMDHENMFWYRQDPGLGLRLIYFSYDVKMKEKGDIPEGYSVSREKKERFSLILESASTNQTSMYLCASSFRLAGGKNEQFFGPGTRLTVL.

The chain links TRBV7-8 to TRBJ2-3; D might be TRBD2 (6 bases). The length of the CDR3 is 14 residues. Germline CDR1 is SGHVS and CDR2 is FQNEAQ. Trimming removed 5 bases at V and 0 bases at J, with 9 bases between. CDR3: CASSPSGSTDTQYF. CDR3 bases: TGTGCCAGCAGCCCCAGCGGGAGCACAGATACGCAGTATTTT.

This clone turned up a few times. The gene calls are TRBV5-5 and TRBJ2-5; D remains unclear. This CDR3 has 13 residues. Germline CDR1 reads SGHKS; CDR2 reads YYEKEE (reference sequence). Trimming took off 4 bases at V and 0 bases at J, with 7 bases between the two ends. The CDR3 nucleotides are TGTGCCAGCAGCCTAGACAACCAAGAGACCCAGTACTTC. Residues: CASSLDNQETQYF. Based on the CDR3 plus reference TRBV5-5 and TRBJ2-5, the full variable domain is DAGVTQSPTHLIKTRGQQVTLRCSPISGHKSVSWYQQVLGQGPQFIFQYYEKEERGRGNFPDRFSARQFPNYSSELNVNALLLGDSALYLCASSLDNQETQYFGPGTRLLVL.

The CDR3 is CASSQDRLAGVPDTQYF. CDR3 DNA: TGTGCCAGCAGCCAAGATCGTCTAGCGGGAGTGCCAGATACGCAGTATTTT. This chain joins TRBV14 and TRBJ2-3, with TRBD2 identical over 10 bases. The CDR3 sequence is 17 residues long. Germline V gene sequence: CDR1 SGHDN, CDR2 FVKESK. V lost 0 bases, J lost 4 bases, and 7 bases stayed unmatched.

The table lists this clone with a few counts. J is TRBJ1-1 and V is TRBV10-3, with 9 bases that match TRBD1. Germline V gene data show CDR1 as ENHRY and CDR2 as SYGVKD. The CDR3 has 15 residues. V shed 2 bases, J shed 5 bases, and the junction held 6 bases outside the gene matches. The CDR3 nucleotides read TGTGCCATCAGTGAGAACAGGGGGCGAGTGACTGAAGCTTTCTTT. Amino acids: CAISENRGRVTEAFF.

This clone was detected a few times. The chain has TRBV9 and TRBJ2-3, with D uncertain. The CDR3 is made up of 13 amino acids. V shed 4 bases and J shed 9 bases, with 15 bases lying between them. In germline, CDR1 is SGDLS, CDR2 YYNGEE. CDR3 loop: CASSPPSLGTQYF. CDR3 in DNA: TGTGCCAGCAGCCCCCCTTCGCTGGGGACGCAGTATTTT.

The V gene is TRBV18, the J gene TRBJ2-2, with D hard to call. Trimming took 6 bases from V and 0 from J, leaving 11 bases between them. Germline assignment: CDR1 KGHSH and CDR2 LQKENI. The CDR3 is 15 amino acids. The CDR3 loop is CASSPQETNTGELFF. DNA for the CDR3: TGTGCCAGCTCCCCCCAGGAGACGAACACCGGGGAGCTGTTTTTT. The whole variable domain, remainder taken from reference TRBV18 and TRBJ2-2, is NAGVMQNPRHLVRRRGQEARLRCSPMKGHSHVYWYRQLPEEGLKFMVYLQKENIIDESGMPKERFSAEFPKEGPSILRIQQVVRGDSAAYFCASSPQETNTGELFFGEGSRLTVL.

V and J are TRBV5-1 and TRBJ2-7; tentative D call: TRBD1 (6 bases). Trimming shortened V by 3 bases and J by 3 bases, and 10 bases separated the two germline ends. This CDR3 region has 13 residues. Germline assignment: CDR1 SGHRS and CDR2 YFSETQ. CDR3 loop: CASSSLQGYEQYF. In nucleotides, the CDR3 is TGCGCCAGCAGCTCGTTACAGGGCTACGAGCAGTACTTC.

The V and J genes are TRBV4-3 and TRBJ2-7; D tentatively fits TRBD1 or TRBD2 (5 bases each). The CDR3 extends over 14 amino acids. CDR1 is LGHNA, CDR2 YSLEER, per germline. Trimming shortened V by 1 base and J by 2 bases, and 9 bases separated the two germline ends. The CDR3: CASSQVGDAYEQYF. DNA of the CDR3: TGCGCCAGCAGCCAAGTAGGGGACGCCTACGAGCAGTACTTC.

V and J are TRBV7-2 and TRBJ2-7; 7 nucleotides agree with TRBD1. The germline V gene has CDR1 SGHTA and CDR2 FQGNSA. V was pared by 3 bases and J by 2 bases, with 4 bases of the junction left unmatched. The CDR3 is 14 residues long. The CDR3 sequence: CASSFGTETYEQYF. CDR3 nucleotides: TGTGCCAGCAGCTTCGGGACAGAAACCTACGAGCAGTACTTC.

V is TRBV4-3 and J is TRBJ2-3; the D gene is possibly TRBD2 (6 bases). Germline CDR1 and CDR2: LGHNA and YSLEER. The CDR3 is made up of 14 amino acids. V lost 0 bases and J lost 4, with 8 bases in between. CDR3 sequence reads: CASSQEASADTQYF. Written as DNA, the CDR3 is TGCGCCAGCAGCCAAGAGGCTAGCGCAGATACGCAGTATTTT.

The chain has TRBV18 and TRBJ2-5; D unresolved. In germline, CDR1 is KGHSH, CDR2 LQKENI. Trimming left V 2 bases short and J 5 bases short, with 15 bases between. The CDR3 covers 15 residues. DNA for the CDR3: TGTGCCAGCTCACCAGGAAGCGTATTTTCGGAGACCCAGTACTTC. Residues: CASSPGSVFSETQYF.

The chain recombines TRBV7-2 with TRBJ1-2; D gene ambiguous. Germline V gene sequence: CDR1 SGHTA, CDR2 FQGNSA. V lost 4 bases, J lost 4 bases, and 7 bases lay in between. CDR3 length equals 12 residues. The CDR3 DNA is TGTGCCAGCAGCTCCGGGAGCTATGGCTACACCTTC. Its protein product is CASSSGSYGYTF. The variable domain in full, completed from reference TRBV7-2 and TRBJ1-2, reads GAGVSQSPSNKVTEKGKDVELRCDPISGHTALYWYRQSLGQGLEFLIYFQGNSAPDKSGLPSDRFSAERTGGSVSTLTIQRTQQEDSAVYLCASSSGSYGYTFGSGTRLTVV.

This sequence joins TRBV10-3 and TRBJ2-1; 8 bases map to TRBD2. The germline gives CDR1 ENHRY, CDR2 SYGVKD. V gave up 10 bases and J gave up 6 bases; unmatched junction bases: 8. The CDR3 length is 13 residues. CDR3: CASQREISNEQFF. The CDR3 DNA is TGTGCCAGCCAGCGGGAGATTAGCAATGAGCAGTTCTTC.

V is TRBV18 and J is TRBJ2-7, with D unresolved. V lost 0 bases and J 3 bases, leaving 9 bases between the germline ends. Germline V gene lookup returns CDR1 KGHSH and CDR2 LQKENI. CDR3 length equals 14 residues. The CDR3 nucleotides are TGTGCCAGCTCACCACCGGTTAGGAACTACGAGCAGTACTTC. Translated: CASSPPVRNYEQYF.

This sequence joins TRBV4-3 and TRBJ2-1, with D possibly TRBD2 on 6 matching bases. The ends were cut back, 2 bases at V and 3 bases at J, with 14 bases in the middle. Germline-derived CDR1 and CDR2 are LGHNA and YSLEER. The CDR3 runs to 16 residues. The CDR3 DNA reads TGCGCCAGCAGCCAAAGGCTCGGGACTGTCTACAATGAGCAGTTCTTC. Amino acids: CASSQRLGTVYNEQFF.

This rearrangement joins TRBV5-1 to TRBJ2-2, with D possibly TRBD2 on 6 matching bases. Germline lookup yields CDR1 SGHRS and CDR2 YFSETQ. The CDR3 extends over 18 amino acids. Trimming left V 3 bases short and J 7 bases short, with 25 bases between. The CDR3 DNA is TGCGCCAGCAGCTCCTCTCGCCTACGCTCCGGGAGTTACGGGGAGCTGTTTTTT. Its translation is CASSSSRLRSGSYGELFF. Based on the CDR3 plus reference TRBV5-1 and TRBJ2-2, the full variable domain is KAGVTQTPRYLIKTRGQQVTLSCSPISGHRSVSWYQQTPGQGLQFLFEYFSETQRNKGNFPGRFSGRQFSNSRSEMNVSTLELGDSALYLCASSSSRLRSGSYGELFFGEGSRLTVL.

The chain has TRBV28 and TRBJ2-6; 8 bases are a match to TRBD1. Germline V gene data show CDR1 as MDHEN and CDR2 as SYDVKM. V lost 1 base and J lost 0; bases outside the gene matches: 14. This CDR3 is built from 21 residues. The CDR3 region is CASSLFIGGGQGASGANVLTF. CDR3 coding DNA: TGTGCCAGCAGTTTATTCATTGGTGGAGGACAGGGAGCCTCTGGGGCCAACGTCCTGACTTTC.

This chain links TRBV28 with TRBJ2-7; D call uncertain. The CDR3 is 12 residues long. Germline V gene lookup returns CDR1 MDHEN and CDR2 SYDVKM. Trimming shortened V by 3 bases and J by 3 bases, and 6 bases separated the two germline ends. The CDR3 sequence: CASSFTFYEQYF. CDR3 bases: TGTGCCAGCAGTTTCACTTTCTACGAGCAGTACTTC.

This clone came up a few times. This chain joins TRBV11-1 and TRBJ2-2; D perhaps matches TRBD1 (5 bases). The CDR3 extends over 14 amino acids. Germline CDR1 SGHAT, CDR2 FQDESV (reference sequence). Between the trimmed V and J ends, which lost 5 bases and 4 bases, there was a span of 11 bases. DNA for the CDR3: TGTGCCAGCAGCCCAAGGGGTGGCACCGGGGAGCTGTTTTTT. Encoded protein: CASSPRGGTGELFF.

The chain couples TRBV18 to TRBJ2-7; 9 bases match TRBD1. The CDR3 consists of 12 residues. Germline CDR1 is KGHSH and CDR2 is LQKENI. Germline trimming cut 4 bases from V and 7 bases from J; bases unmatched to any gene: 2. As DNA, the CDR3 is TGTGCCAGCTCACGACAGGGGGAAGAGCAGTACTTC. This gives the protein CASSRQGEEQYF.

This clone occurred a few times. The genes are TRBV18 and TRBJ1-1; 8 nucleotides line up with TRBD1. The CDR3 is 16 amino acids. Germline V lookup: CDR1 KGHSH, CDR2 LQKENI. Trimming removed 3 bases from V and 0 bases from J; junction bases left unmatched: 6. The CDR3 region has the DNA TGTGCCAGCTCACCGCCGGGACAGGCGTTGAACACTGAAGCTTTCTTT. It translates to CASSPPGQALNTEAFF. Full variable domain (remainder filled in from reference TRBV18 and TRBJ1-1): NAGVMQNPRHLVRRRGQEARLRCSPMKGHSHVYWYRQLPEEGLKFMVYLQKENIIDESGMPKERFSAEFPKEGPSILRIQQVVRGDSAAYFCASSPPGQALNTEAFFGQGTRLTVV.